This T cell receptor (beta chain) was sequenced for a study of blood T cell repertoires in COVID-19. Study-wide context: The samples span acute and convalescent COVID-19 from the United States, Italy and Spain. Sources were T cells, B-cell-depleted T cells, or PBMCs; the material itself was cDNA or gDNA.

With 6 bases removed from V and 5 bases from J, the gap between germline ends came to 16 bases. CDR1 is MDHEN, CDR2 SYDVKM, per germline. The CDR3 consists of 14 residues. In the original processing: Nucleated cell counts were estimated from reference gene primer amplification. Assay: immunoSEQ multiplex PCR; the TCRdb copy retains only in-frame clones and omits some. Clone size and V and J calls were adopted from that table, with D and trimming inferred from the DNA. The repertoire has 130,000 to 150,000 clones, over 80% of them found once; the top ten carry about 5.7%. The genes are TRBV28 and TRBJ1-2, with D perhaps TRBD1 (5 bases). This receptor was obtained from a man at least 80 years old with acute or convalescent COVID-19. Sequencing was done on a sample of peripheral blood. CDR3: CASSRGGFGYGYTF. DNA of the CDR3: TGTGCCAGCAGCCGGGGGGGTTTTGGGTATGGCTACACCTTC.